One TCR beta chain is described in this entry. Germline V gene data show CDR1 as MNHEY and CDR2 as SMNVEV (reference sequence). V was shortened by 4 bases and J by 4 bases, with 20 bases between the two germline ends. This CDR3 is built from 18 residues. The sample belongs to a study of blood T cell repertoires in COVID-19. TCRdb keeps only in-frame clones here, not all; method: immunoSEQ multiplex PCR. Altogether 150,000 or so clones are present, roughly 87% being singletons, with the ten largest covering around 5%. Sequencing used peripheral blood. The rearrangement uses TRBV27 and TRBJ1-6; D not resolved. This clonotype was sampled from a human donor in a cohort sampled during active COVID-19. CDR3 amino acids: CASSSTLSRHQYNSPLHF. CDR3 coding DNA: TGTGCCAGCAGTTCCACCTTAAGCAGACACCAATATAATTCACCCCTCCACTTT.